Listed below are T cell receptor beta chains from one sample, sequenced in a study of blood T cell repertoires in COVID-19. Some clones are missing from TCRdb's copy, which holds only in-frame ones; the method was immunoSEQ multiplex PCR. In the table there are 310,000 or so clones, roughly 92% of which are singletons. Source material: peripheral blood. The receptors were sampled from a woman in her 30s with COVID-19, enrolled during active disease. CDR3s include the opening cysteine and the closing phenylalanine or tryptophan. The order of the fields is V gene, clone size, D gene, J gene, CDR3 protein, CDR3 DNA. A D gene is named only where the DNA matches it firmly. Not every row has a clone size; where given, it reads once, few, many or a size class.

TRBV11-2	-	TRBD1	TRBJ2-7	CASSPTGWEQYF	TGTGCCAGCAGCCCGACAGGGTGGGAGCAGTACTTC
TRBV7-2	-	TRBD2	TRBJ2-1	CASSFGLAGRYNEQFF	TGTGCCAGCAGCTTTGGACTAGCGGGCCGCTACAATGAGCAGTTCTTC
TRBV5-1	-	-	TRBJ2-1	CASSLESAGNEQFF	TGCGCCAGCAGCTTAGAAAGTGCCGGCAATGAGCAGTTCTTC
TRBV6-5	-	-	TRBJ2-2	CASSYTAGRTGELFF	TGTGCCAGCAGTTATACTGCAGGTCGCACCGGGGAGCTGTTTTTT
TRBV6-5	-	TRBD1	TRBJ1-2	CASSRQGINGYTF	TGTGCCAGCAGTCGACAGGGGATTAATGGCTACACCTTC
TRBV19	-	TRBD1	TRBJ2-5	CASSRGQGLQETQYF	TGTGCCAGTAGTAGAGGACAGGGCCTACAAGAGACCCAGTACTTC
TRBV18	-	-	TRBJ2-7	CASSMGALTYEQYF	TGTGCCAGCTCAATGGGGGCCCTGACTTACGAGCAGTACTTC
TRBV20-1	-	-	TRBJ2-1	CSATVAVEQFF	TGCAGTGCTACCGTAGCGGTTGAGCAGTTCTTC
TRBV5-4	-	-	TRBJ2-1	CASSLAAAAYNEQFF	TGTGCCAGCAGCTTGGCCGCGGCCGCATACAATGAGCAGTTCTTC
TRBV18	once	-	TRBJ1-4	CASSPGVWDEKLFF	TGTGCCAGCTCCCCCGGGGTATGGGATGAGAAACTGTTTTTT
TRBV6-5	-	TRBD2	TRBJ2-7	CASKTGTSGSYEQYF	TGTGCCAGCAAGACCGGGACTAGCGGCTCCTACGAGCAGTACTTC
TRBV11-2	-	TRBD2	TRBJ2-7	CASSLLPGLAGGSSYEQYF	TGTGCCAGCAGCTTACTCCCAGGACTAGCGGGAGGCAGCTCCTACGAGCAGTACTTC
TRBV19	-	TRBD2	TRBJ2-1	CASTAVLAGTNEQFF	TGTGCCAGTACCGCGGTCCTAGCGGGGACCAATGAGCAGTTCTTC